This is a list of T cell receptor beta chains from one sample in a study of metastatic and nonmetastatic thyroid tumors. Through MiXCR, TCRdb re-clonotyped the PCR reads. The sample has some 15,000 clones, 20% to 30% seen once. Sequenced material: adjacent normal tissue. The receptor set was obtained from a female donor with papillary thyroid cancer or a benign thyroid nodule (not recorded which). Some clones in this sample may be carry-over from other donors' samples. Each CDR3 is given with its conserved first and last residue. The order of the fields is J gene, V gene, clone size, D gene, CDR3 protein, CDR3 DNA. A D gene is named only where the DNA matches it firmly. Not every row has a clone size; where given, it reads once, few, many or a size class.

>TRBJ2-1|TRBV5-1|few|TRBD2
CASSSGLAGYNEQFF
TGCGCCAGCAGCTCGGGACTAGCGGGCTACAATGAGCAGTTCTTC
>TRBJ2-7|TRBV5-4|NA|TRBD1
CAGSLVEVRIGTGIYEQYF
TGTGCCGGCAGCTTGGTAGAAGTACGGATCGGGACAGGGATCTACGAGCAGTACTTC
>TRBJ1-2|TRBV4-1|NA|NA
CASSQVGGAKGYTF
TGCGCCAGCAGCCAGGTGGGGGGCGCGAAAGGCTACACCTTC
>TRBJ2-1|TRBV30|once|TRBD2
CACTSGHNEQFF
TGTGCCTGTACTAGCGGCCACAATGAGCAGTTCTTC
>TRBJ1-2|TRBV12-3/TRBV12-4|many|NA
CASTPTVNYGYTF
TGTGCCAGCACTCCAACAGTTAACTATGGCTACACCTTC
>TRBJ1-1|TRBV6-5|few|NA
CASSYGGGTEAFF
TGTGCCAGCAGTTACGGAGGGGGCACTGAAGCTTTCTTT
>TRBJ1-1|TRBV12-3/TRBV12-4|NA|TRBD1
CASSLSGGAFF
TGTGCCAGCAGTTTATCAGGGGGAGCTTTCTTT
>TRBJ1-1|TRBV7-9|few|NA
CASSGSLEAFF
TGTGCCAGCAGCGGTAGTCTAGAAGCTTTCTTT
>TRBJ2-7|TRBV11-2|few|NA
CASRFGTKGPYEQYF
TGTGCCAGCAGATTCGGGACCAAAGGGCCCTACGAGCAGTACTTC
>TRBJ2-7|TRBV12-3/TRBV12-4|NA|NA
CASSPDDGAYEQYF
TGTGCCAGCAGCCCTGATGACGGGGCCTACGAGCAGTACTTC
>TRBJ2-3|TRBV7-8|NA|TRBD2
CASLGLATDTQYF
TGTGCCAGCCTCGGACTAGCAACAGATACGCAGTATTTT
>TRBJ2-7|TRBV7-2|few|TRBD2
CASSSSSGGYYEQYF
TGTGCCAGCAGCTCTTCTAGCGGGGGATACTACGAGCAGTACTTC
>TRBJ2-3|TRBV10-1|few|NA
CANSEGESGSTDTQYF
TGCGCCAACAGTGAGGGGGAGAGCGGGAGCACAGATACGCAGTATTTT
>TRBJ2-5|TRBV30|NA|TRBD2
CAWSGLAGETQYF
TGTGCCTGGAGTGGGCTAGCGGGAGAGACCCAGTACTTC
>TRBJ2-7|TRBV11-3|large|TRBD2
CASSLLSTSGFPYEQYF
TGTGCCAGCAGCTTATTGTCGACTAGCGGGTTTCCCTACGAGCAGTACTTC
>TRBJ2-2|TRBV4-3|NA|NA
CASSQALGHGSSTGELFF
TGCGCCAGCAGCCAAGCACTCGGACACGGGTCAAGCACCGGGGAGCTGTTTTTT